These 2 T cell receptor beta chains originate from one sample sequenced in a study of Graves' ophthalmopathy and Graves' hyperthyroidism. CDR3 regions of TCR beta were amplified from RNA transcripts. Investigators did first-round RT-PCR with HTBI primers, then second-round multiplex PCR. TCRdb used MiXCR to reprocess the multiplex PCR reads, holding one entry per CDR3 protein. The sample has 300,000 to 400,000 distinct CDR3 sequences; roughly 15% are singletons. Specimen: peripheral blood. These receptors came from an adult man with Graves' ophthalmopathy.

On this clonotype: A read error may account for a junction end that differs from germline. This chain joins TRBV12-3 or TRBV12-4 and TRBJ2-7; tentatively, D is TRBD1 (5 bases). The CDR3 contains 12 residues. CDR3 protein: CASKRRGYEQCF. In DNA, the CDR3 is TGTGCCAGCAAGAGAAGGGGCTACGAGCAGTGCTTC.

Many counts were recorded for this clonotype. V is TRBV20-1 and J is TRBJ2-2; D is unresolved. Trimming took 4 bases from V and 4 from J, leaving 4 bases between them. The CDR3 extends over 11 amino acids. In germline, CDR1 is DFQATT, CDR2 SNEGSKA (reference sequence). The CDR3 DNA reads TGCAGTGCTAACTGCACCGGGGAGCTGTTTTTT. Encoded protein: CSANCTGELFF.